This T cell receptor (beta chain) was profiled in a study of T cells expressing NK-cell markers. Background on the study: Repertoire data for TCR beta were derived from sorted T cells (CD3+CD56+NKG2C+, CD3+CD56+NKG2C- and CD3+CD56-NKG2C+). Eight donors were sequenced, seven testing HCMV-seropositive and one testing seronegative. General study results and limits: Roughly 6 donors had dominant NKG2C+ clonotypes that comprised roughly 1.0-8% of their CD8+ T cells.

Comments on this clonotype: What it binds is unknown.

CDR1 and CDR2 from the germline V gene are SGHRS and YFSETQ. The CDR3 consists of 13 residues. With the 5' RACE reads reprocessed, TCRdb shows one record per CDR3 protein and no DNA. The sample table sets out about 450,000 distinct CDR3 sequences. The sample consisted of blood T cells: a sorted CD56 or NKG2C T cell subset, CD4+ or CD8+ T cells, or bulk PBMC T cells (not recorded which). The V gene is TRBV5-1, the J gene TRBJ1-2; TCRdb indicates TRBD1, and absent DNA this call remains unverified. The receptor was isolated from a woman aged 18-70 years in good health. CDR3 protein: CASSLLTDRGYTF.